This T cell receptor (beta chain) was documented in a study of regulatory T cells in long-lasting Graves disease. This CDR3 has 13 amino acids. Trimming took 4 bases from V and 0 from J, leaving 4 bases between them. Time point denoted: newly diagnosed GD, antithyroid drugs for less than 3 months. Construction of the TCR library relied on RNA isolated from PBMCs. Investigators prepared the TCR beta libraries by applying iRepertoire HTBI primers and Arm-PCR of CDR3 regions. TCRdb recomputed calls from the multiplex PCR reads with MiXCR, one row per CDR3 protein. The data show 550,000 to 600,000 distinct CDR3 sequences, with roughly 15% seen just once and more than 10% held by the top ten. The same sample was also used in a study of T cells in Graves' hyperthyroidism and ophthalmopathy.

The origin of this receptor is a man aged 18 to 30 with Graves disease. The source material was peripheral blood mononuclear cells (PBMCs), sampled at new diagnosis, from a patient treated with antithyroid drugs. The genes are TRBV12-3 or TRBV12-4 and TRBJ1-3; D is unclear. The CDR3 spells CASSSFSGNTIYF. The CDR3 region has the DNA TGTGCCAGCAGTTCCTTCTCTGGAAACACCATATATTTT.